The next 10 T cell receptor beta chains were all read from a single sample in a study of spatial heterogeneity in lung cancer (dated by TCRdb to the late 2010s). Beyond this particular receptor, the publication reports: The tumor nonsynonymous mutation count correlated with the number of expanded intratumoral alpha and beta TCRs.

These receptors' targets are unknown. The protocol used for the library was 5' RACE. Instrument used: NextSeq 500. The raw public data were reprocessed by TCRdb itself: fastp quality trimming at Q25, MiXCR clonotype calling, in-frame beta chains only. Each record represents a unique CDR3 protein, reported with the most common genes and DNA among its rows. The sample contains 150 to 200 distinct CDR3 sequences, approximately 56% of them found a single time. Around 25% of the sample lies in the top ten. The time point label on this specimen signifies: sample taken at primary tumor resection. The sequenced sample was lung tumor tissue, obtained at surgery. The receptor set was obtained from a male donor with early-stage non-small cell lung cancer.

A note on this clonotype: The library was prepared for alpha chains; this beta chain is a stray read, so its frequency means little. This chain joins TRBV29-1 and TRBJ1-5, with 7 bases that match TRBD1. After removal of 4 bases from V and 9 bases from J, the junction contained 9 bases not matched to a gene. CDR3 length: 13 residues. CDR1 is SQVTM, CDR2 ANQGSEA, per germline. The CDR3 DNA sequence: TGCAGCGTTGTCGACAGGGCGGAATTGCCCCAGCATTTT. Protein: CSVVDRAELPQHF. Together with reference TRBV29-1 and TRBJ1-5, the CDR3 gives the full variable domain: SAVISQKPSRDICQRGTSLTIQCQVDSQVTMMFWYRQQPGQSLTLIATANQGSEATYESGFVIDKFPISRPNLTFSTLTVSNMSPEDSSIYLCSVVDRAELPQHFGDGTRLSIL.

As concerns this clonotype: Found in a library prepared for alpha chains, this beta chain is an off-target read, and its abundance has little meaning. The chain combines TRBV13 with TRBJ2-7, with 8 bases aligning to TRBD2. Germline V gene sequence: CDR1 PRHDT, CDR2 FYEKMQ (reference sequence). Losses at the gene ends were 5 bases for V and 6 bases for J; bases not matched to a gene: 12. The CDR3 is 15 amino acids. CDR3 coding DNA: TGTGCCAGCAGCCCCTCCGGGACTAGAAGAACCGAGCAGTACTTC. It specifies CASSPSGTRRTEQYF.

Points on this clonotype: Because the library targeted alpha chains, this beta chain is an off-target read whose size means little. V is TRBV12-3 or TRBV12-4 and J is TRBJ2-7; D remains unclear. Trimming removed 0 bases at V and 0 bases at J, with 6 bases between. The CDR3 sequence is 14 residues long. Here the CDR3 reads CASSLAPYSYEQYF. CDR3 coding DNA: TGTGCCAGCAGTTTAGCGCCCTACTCCTACGAGCAGTACTTC.

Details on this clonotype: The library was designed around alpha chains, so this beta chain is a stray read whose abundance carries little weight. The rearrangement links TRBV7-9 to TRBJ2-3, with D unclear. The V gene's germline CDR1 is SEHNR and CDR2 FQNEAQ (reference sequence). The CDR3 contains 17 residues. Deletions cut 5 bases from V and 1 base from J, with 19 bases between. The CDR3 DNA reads TGTGCCAGCAGCCTAGGAGCCGTGGGTACACGCACAGATACGCAGTATTTT. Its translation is CASSLGAVGTRTDTQYF.

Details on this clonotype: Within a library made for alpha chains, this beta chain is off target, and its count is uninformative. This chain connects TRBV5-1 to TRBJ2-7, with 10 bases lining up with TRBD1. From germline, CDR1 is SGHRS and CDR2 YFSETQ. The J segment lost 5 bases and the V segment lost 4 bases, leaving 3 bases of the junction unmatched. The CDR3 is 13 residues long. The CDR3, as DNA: TGCGCCAGCAGCAGGGACAGGGGCAACGAGCAGTACTTC. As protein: CASSRDRGNEQYF. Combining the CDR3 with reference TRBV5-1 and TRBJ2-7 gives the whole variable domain KAGVTQTPRYLIKTRGQQVTLSCSPISGHRSVSWYQQTPGQGLQFLFEYFSETQRNKGNFPGRFSGRQFSNSRSEMNVSTLELGDSALYLCASSRDRGNEQYFGPGTRLTVT.

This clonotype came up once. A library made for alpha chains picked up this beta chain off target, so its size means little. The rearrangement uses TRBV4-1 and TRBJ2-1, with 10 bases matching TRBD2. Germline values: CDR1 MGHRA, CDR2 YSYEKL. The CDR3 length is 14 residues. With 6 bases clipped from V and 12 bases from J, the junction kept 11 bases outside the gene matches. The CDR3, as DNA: TGCGCCAGCAGTAGCCCGGGACTAGCGAGATGGCAGTTCTTC. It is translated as CASSSPGLARWQFF.

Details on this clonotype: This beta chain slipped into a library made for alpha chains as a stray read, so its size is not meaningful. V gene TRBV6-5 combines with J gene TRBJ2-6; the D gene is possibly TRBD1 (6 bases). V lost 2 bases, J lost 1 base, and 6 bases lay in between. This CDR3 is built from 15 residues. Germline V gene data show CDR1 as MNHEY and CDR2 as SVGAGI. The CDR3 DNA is TGTGCCAGCAGTTACAGGGGGTCTGGGGCCAACGTCCTGACTTTC. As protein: CASSYRGSGANVLTF.

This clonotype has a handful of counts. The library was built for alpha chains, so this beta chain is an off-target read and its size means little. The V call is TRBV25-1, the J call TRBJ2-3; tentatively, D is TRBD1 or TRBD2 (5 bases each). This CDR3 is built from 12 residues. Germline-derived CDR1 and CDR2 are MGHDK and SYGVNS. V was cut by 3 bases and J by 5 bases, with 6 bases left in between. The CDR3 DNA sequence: TGTGCCAGCAGTGAGAGGGGAGATACGCAGTATTTT. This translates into CASSERGDTQYF.

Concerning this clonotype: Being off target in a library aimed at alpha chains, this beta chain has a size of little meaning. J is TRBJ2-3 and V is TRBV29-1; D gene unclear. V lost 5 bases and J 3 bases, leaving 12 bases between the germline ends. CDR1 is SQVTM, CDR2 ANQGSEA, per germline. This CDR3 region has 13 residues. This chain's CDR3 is CSVSPAGTDTQYF. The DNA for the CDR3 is TGCAGCGTTTCCCCGGCCGGAACAGATACGCAGTATTTT.

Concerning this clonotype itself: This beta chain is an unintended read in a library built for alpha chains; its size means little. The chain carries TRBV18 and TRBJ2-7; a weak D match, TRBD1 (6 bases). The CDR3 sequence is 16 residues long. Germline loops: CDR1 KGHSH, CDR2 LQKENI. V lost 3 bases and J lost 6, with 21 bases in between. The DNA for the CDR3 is TGTGCCAGCTCACCTGGAAGCTCGGCAGGGGAAGGCGAGCAGTACTTC. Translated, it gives CASSPGSSAGEGEQYF. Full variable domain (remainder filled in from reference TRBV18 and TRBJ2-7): NAGVMQNPRHLVRRRGQEARLRCSPMKGHSHVYWYRQLPEEGLKFMVYLQKENIIDESGMPKERFSAEFPKEGPSILRIQQVVRGDSAAYFCASSPGSSAGEGEQYFGPGTRLTVT.